Described below is a single TCR beta chain sequence and its context. Sequencing used immunoSEQ multiplex PCR; TCRdb keeps in-frame clones, though not all of them. The data contain about 88,000 clones, about nine tenths of them seen just once; the ten biggest clones take up 1.5% to 2%. The sample is drawn from a study of T cells after somatic rescue of genetic block. The V end lost 5 bases, the J end lost 7 bases, and 11 bases lay between the germline ends. Germline V gene lookup returns CDR1 SGHTA and CDR2 FQGNSA. This CDR3 is built from 12 residues. Sequencing input: peripheral blood mononuclear cells (PBMCs). This chain links TRBV7-2 with TRBJ1-2; D remains unclear. The origin of this receptor is a woman between 18 and 29 years old. The DNA of the CDR3 is TGTGCCAGCAGCCCCCGGACTGGTGGCTACACCTTC. Its protein is CASSPRTGGYTF.